This T cell receptor beta chain stems from a study of T cells after yellow fever vaccination. For the study at large: Fractions with few cells were prepared using SMART-Seq v4 Ultra Low Input. Broader study findings: Booster sampling recovered most clones from primary vaccination (approximately 97% CD4, around 88% CD8).

With 0 bases removed from V and 3 bases from J, the gap between germline ends came to 9 bases. The CDR3 loop spans 13 amino acids. The germline gives CDR1 DFQATT, CDR2 SNEGSKA (reference sequence). From the 5' RACE reads, TCRdb called clonotypes with MiXCR, one entry per CDR3 protein. Counted here are some 400,000 distinct CDR3 sequences, around 20% occurring once; the ten biggest clones make up over 15%. As regards this clonotype: Antigen unknown.

This clonotype was obtained from a man aged 18 to 29 who received the YFV17D yellow fever vaccine. The rearrangement links TRBV20-1 to TRBJ2-7; D call uncertain. Material: PBMCs, obtained before the yellow fever booster vaccination. The CDR3 sequence is CSARDPRNYEQYV. The CDR3 bases are TGCAGTGCTAGAGATCCCCGGAACTACGAGCAGTACGTC.